Listed here is a single T cell receptor beta chain. Its antigen is currently unknown. This record belongs to a study of blood T cells in healthy people across ages. Study-level background: There was about one barcoded beta molecule captured by template switching per two T cells.

Findings of the study overall: Older individuals had lower TCR beta diversity per million T cells (the decline was roughly linear). For the donors, CMV status was unknown and possibly confounded expanded clonotype changes.

PCR was performed a second time for about 7 to 11 cycles using a sample-barcoded 5' primer and a J-beta primer mix. A 12-random-nucleotide template-switch adaptor tagged each cDNA molecule. MiXCR was run by TCRdb on the 5' RACE reads, yielding one entry per CDR3 protein. The data contain over 600,000 distinct CDR3 sequences, around 21% of them seen just once; the ten biggest clones take up approximately 3.7%. Sequenced material: blood. The sequence derives from a man in his 70s in good health.

Here the CDR3 reads CASSYRRGLYNEQFF. The CDR3 DNA is TGTGCCAGCAGTTACCGGCGGGGCCTCTACAATGAGCAGTTCTTC. This sequence joins TRBV6-2 or TRBV6-3 and TRBJ2-7; a weak D match, TRBD2 (6 bases). The J call may be wrong; the DNA end is better matched by TRBJ2-1. CDR3 length: 15 residues. The germline V gene encodes CDR1 MNHEY and CDR2 SVGEGT.